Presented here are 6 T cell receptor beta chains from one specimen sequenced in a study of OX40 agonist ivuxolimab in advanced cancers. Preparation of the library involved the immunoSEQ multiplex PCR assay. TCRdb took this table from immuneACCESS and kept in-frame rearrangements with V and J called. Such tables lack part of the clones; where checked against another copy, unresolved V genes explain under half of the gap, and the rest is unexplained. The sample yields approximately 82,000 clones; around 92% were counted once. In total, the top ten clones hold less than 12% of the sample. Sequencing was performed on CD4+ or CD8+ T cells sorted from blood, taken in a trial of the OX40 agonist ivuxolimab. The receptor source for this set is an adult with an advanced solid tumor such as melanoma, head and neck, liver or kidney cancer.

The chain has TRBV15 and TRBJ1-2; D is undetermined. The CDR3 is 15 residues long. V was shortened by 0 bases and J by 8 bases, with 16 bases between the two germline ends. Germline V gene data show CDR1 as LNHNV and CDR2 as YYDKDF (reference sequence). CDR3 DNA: TGTGCCACCAGCAGAGATCCGGCGGGCCGTGGGGGCTACACCTTC. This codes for CATSRDPAGRGGYTF.

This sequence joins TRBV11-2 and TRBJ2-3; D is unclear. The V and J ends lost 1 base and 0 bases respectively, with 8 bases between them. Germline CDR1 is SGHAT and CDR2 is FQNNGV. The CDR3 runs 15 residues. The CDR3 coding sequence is TGTGCCAGCAGCTTAGTGGGGTTTAGCACAGATACGCAGTATTTT. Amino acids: CASSLVGFSTDTQYF.

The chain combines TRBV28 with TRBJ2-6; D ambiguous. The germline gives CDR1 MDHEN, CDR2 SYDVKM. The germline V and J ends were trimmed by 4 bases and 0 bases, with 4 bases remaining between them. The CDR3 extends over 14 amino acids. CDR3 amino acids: CASSSNSGANVLTF. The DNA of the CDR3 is TGTGCCAGCAGTTCTAACTCTGGGGCCAACGTCCTGACTTTC.

The CDR3 loop is CASGLSTNTEAFF. DNA of the CDR3: TGTGCTAGTGGTTTGAGTACCAACACTGAAGCTTTCTTT. The chain uses TRBV12-5 and TRBJ1-1; no clear D gene. The CDR3 consists of 13 residues. V was clipped by 2 bases and J by 2 bases, with 6 bases between them. Germline values: CDR1 LGHNT, CDR2 FRNRAP.

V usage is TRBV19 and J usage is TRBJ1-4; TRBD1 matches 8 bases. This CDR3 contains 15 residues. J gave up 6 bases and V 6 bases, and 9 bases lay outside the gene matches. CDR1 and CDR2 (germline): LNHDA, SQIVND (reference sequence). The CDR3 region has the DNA TGTGCCAGTAGGGATCGGGCGACAGGGGATGAAAAACTGTTTTTT. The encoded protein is CASRDRATGDEKLFF.

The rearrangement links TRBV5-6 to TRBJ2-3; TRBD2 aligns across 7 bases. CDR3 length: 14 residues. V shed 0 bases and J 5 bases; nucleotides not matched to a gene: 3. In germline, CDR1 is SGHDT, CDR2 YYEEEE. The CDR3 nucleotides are TGTGCCAGCAGCTTGGTAGCGGGTGGAGATACGCAGTATTTT. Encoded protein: CASSLVAGGDTQYF.